The 5 T cell receptor beta chains presented below share a single source sample, sequenced in a study of blood T cell repertoires in COVID-19. Measured with immunoSEQ multiplex PCR; TCRdb has only the in-frame clones, and not every one. The repertoire holds around 68,000 clones, with nearly 90% as singletons. Sequenced material: peripheral blood. All receptors derive from a man between 45 and 60 years old with active COVID-19.

The chain links TRBV4-3 to TRBJ2-7; no clear D gene. V lost 0 bases and J 4 bases, leaving 7 bases between the germline ends. The length of the CDR3 is 13 residues. CDR1 LGHNA and CDR2 YSLEER come from the germline V gene. The CDR3 protein is CASSQDLRYEQYF. In DNA form, the CDR3 reads TGCGCCAGCAGCCAAGACCTCCGGTACGAGCAGTACTTC.

V is TRBV7-7 and J is TRBJ1-4; 10 bases are shared with TRBD1. This CDR3 has 15 residues. Germline V gene data show CDR1 as SSHAT and CDR2 as FNYEAQ (reference sequence). V dropped 5 bases and J dropped 7; count of bases not matched to a gene: 7. CDR3 coding DNA: TGTGCCAGCAGCCTCAGACAGGGGGCGAGTGAAAAACTGTTTTTT. Protein sequence: CASSLRQGASEKLFF.

V is TRBV6-5 and J is TRBJ1-2; D ambiguous. The length of the CDR3 is 11 residues. Germline V gives CDR1 MNHEY, CDR2 SVGAGI. V shed 8 bases and J shed 1 base, with 5 bases lying between them. The CDR3 here is CASGFNYGYTF. CDR3 DNA: TGTGCCAGCGGCTTTAACTATGGCTACACCTTC.

A few counts support this clone. The V call is TRBV19, the J call TRBJ2-3, with TRBD1 as a possible D gene (6 bases). There are 15 residues in the CDR3. Per the germline V gene, CDR1 is LNHDA and CDR2 is SQIVND (reference sequence). V was trimmed by 5 bases and J by 2 bases, leaving 14 bases between them. The CDR3 DNA reads TGTGCCAGTAGTCCCGGGACATCCTACACAGATACGCAGTATTTT. It translates to CASSPGTSYTDTQYF.

The rearrangement uses TRBV18 and TRBJ2-5, with 7 bases that match TRBD2. J was trimmed by 3 bases and V by 7 bases; bases with no gene match: 5. The CDR3 is 13 amino acids. The germline V gene encodes CDR1 KGHSH and CDR2 LQKENI. The CDR3 loop is CASCVAGEETQYF. As DNA, the CDR3 is TGTGCCAGCTGTGTGGCGGGGGAAGAGACCCAGTACTTC.